The following is a TCR beta chain sequence with its context. The data stem from a study of shared clonotypes between healthy human individuals. Every donor, a Caucasian adult, lived in Nashville, Tennessee. This CDR3 is built from 17 residues. The ends were cut back, 3 bases at V and 4 bases at J, with 20 bases in the middle. The germline CDR1 and CDR2 sequences are SEHNR and FQNEAQ (reference sequence). This table comes from immunoSEQ multiplex PCR, and its TCRdb copy is limited to in-frame clones, with some not included. The table includes approximately 2.3 million clones, over 90% detected once. The receptor's source is a man younger than 30 in good health. Some clones in this sample may be carry-over from other donors' samples. V and J are TRBV7-9 and TRBJ2-3, with D possibly TRBD2 on 5 matching bases. What was sequenced was naive CD4+ T cells from PBMCs. Subset reported: CD45RA+ positively selected. CDR3 sequence reads: CASSFRAPEGWADTQYF. Here the CDR3 DNA reads TGTGCCAGCAGCTTTAGGGCCCCCGAGGGATGGGCAGATACGCAGTATTTT.